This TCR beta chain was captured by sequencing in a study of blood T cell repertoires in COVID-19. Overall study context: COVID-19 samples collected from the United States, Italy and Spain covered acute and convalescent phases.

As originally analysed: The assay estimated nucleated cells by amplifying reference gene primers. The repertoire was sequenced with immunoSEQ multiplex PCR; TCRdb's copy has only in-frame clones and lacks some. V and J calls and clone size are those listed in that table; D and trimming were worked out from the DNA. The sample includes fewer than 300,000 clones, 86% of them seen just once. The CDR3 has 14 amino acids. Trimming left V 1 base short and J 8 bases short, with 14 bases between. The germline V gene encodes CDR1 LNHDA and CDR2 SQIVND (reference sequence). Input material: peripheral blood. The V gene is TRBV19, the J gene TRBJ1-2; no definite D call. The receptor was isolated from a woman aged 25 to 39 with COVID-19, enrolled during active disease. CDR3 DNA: TGTGCCAGTAGTATAGCGGGAGCCATTGGGGGCTACACCTTC. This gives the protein CASSIAGAIGGYTF.